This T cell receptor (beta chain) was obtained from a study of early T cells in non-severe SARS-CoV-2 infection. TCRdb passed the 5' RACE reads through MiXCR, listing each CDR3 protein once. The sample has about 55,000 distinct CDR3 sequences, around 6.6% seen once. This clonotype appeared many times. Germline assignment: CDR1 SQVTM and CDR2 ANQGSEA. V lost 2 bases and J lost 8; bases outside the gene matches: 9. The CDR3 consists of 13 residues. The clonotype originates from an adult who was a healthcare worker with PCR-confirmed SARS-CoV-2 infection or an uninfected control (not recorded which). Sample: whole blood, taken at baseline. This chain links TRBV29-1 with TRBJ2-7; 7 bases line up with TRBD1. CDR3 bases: TGCAGCGTTGAATTTGCCCTACAGGGGCAGCAGTACTTC. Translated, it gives CSVEFALQGQQYF.